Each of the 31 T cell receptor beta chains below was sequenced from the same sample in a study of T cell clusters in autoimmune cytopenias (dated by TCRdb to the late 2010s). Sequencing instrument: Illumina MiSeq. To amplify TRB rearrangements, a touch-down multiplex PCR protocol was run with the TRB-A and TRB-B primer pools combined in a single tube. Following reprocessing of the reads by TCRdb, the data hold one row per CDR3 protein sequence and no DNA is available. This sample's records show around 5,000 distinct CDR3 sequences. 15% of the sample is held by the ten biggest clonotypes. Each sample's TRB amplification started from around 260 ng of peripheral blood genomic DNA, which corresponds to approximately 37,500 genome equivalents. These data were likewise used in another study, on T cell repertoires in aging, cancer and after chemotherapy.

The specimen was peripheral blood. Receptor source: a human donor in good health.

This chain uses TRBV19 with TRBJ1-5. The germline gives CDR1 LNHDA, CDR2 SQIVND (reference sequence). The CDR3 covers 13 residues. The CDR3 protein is CASSGFSAGTQHF.

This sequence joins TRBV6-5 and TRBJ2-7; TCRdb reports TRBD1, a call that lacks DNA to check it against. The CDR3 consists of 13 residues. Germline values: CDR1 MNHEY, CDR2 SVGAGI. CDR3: CASSWDREYEQYF.

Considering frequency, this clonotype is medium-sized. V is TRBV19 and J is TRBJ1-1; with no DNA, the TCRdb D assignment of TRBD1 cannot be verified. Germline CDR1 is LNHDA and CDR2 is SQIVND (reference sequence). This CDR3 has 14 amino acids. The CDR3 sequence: CASSPAGLNTEAFF.

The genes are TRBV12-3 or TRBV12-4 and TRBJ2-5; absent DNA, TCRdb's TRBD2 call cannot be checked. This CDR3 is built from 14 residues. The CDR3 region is CASSGPEGQETQYF.

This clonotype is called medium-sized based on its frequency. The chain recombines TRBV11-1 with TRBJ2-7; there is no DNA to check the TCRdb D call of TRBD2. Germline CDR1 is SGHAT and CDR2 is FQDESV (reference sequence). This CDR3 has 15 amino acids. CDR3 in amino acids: CASSPRGTGSYEQYF.

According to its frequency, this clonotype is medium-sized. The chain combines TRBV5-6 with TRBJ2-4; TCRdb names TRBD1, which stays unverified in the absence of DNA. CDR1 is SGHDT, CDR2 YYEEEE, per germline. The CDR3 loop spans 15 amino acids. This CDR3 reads CASSLQGRNRNIQYF.

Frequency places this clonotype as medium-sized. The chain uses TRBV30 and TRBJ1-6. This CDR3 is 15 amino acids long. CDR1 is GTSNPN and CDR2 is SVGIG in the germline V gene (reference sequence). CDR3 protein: CAWSVLLGGNSPLHF.

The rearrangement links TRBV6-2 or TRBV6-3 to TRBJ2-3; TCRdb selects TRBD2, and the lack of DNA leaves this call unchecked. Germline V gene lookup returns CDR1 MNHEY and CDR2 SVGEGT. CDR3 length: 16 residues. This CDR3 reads CASSRGTSGNTDTQYF.

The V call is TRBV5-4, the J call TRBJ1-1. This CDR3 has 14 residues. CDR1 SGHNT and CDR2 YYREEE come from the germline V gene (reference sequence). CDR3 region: CASSLKAQLTEAFF.

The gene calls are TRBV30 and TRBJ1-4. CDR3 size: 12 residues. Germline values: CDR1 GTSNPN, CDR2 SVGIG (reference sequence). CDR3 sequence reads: CAWSVLTEKLFF.

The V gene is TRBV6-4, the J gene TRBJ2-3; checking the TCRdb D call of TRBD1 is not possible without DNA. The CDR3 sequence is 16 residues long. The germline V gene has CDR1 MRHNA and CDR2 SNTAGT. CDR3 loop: CASSATVGDSTDTQYF.

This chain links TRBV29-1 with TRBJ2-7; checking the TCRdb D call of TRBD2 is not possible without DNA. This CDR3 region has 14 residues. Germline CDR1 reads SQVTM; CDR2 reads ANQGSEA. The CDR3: CSGTSGGATGEQYF.

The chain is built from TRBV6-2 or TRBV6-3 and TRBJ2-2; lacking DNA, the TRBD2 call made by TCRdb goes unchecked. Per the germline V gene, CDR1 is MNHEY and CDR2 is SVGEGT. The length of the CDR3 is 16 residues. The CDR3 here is CASSYTRGLVTGELFF.

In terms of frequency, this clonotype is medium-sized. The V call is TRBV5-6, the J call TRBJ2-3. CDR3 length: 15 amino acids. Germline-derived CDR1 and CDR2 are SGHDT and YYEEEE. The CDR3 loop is CASSLRTGSTDTQYF.

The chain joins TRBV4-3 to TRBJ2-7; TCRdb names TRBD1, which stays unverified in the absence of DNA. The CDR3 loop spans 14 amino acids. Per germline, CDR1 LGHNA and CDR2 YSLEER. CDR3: CASSQVPGTDEQYF.

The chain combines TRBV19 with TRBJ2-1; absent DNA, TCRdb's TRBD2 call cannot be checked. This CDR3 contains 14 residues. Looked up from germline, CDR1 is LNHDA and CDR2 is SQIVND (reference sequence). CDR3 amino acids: CASSIGGGNNEQFF.

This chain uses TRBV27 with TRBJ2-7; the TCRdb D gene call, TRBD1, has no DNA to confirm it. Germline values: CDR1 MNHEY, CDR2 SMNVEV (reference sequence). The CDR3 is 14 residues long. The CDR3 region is CASSLSPGQLRMYF.

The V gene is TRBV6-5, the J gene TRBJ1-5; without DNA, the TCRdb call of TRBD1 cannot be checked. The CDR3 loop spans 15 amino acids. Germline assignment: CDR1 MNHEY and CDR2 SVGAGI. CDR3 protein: CASRETGGDNQPQHF.

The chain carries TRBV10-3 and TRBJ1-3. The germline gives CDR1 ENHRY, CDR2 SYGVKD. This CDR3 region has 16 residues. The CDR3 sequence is CAISESTGWSGNTIYF.

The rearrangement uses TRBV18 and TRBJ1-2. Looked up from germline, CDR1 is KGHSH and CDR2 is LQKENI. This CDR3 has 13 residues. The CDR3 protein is CASSPKTSPGYTF.

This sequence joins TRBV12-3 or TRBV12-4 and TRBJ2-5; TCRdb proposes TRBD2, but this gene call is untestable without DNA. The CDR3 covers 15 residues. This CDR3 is CASIHLTSGQETQYF.

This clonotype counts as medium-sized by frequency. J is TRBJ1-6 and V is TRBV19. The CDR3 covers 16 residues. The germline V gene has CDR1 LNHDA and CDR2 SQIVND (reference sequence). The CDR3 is CASSMDRNYLNSPLHF.

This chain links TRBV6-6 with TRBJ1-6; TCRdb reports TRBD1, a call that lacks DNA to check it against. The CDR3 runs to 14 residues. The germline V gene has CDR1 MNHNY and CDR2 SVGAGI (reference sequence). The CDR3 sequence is CASLRGEWNSPLHF.

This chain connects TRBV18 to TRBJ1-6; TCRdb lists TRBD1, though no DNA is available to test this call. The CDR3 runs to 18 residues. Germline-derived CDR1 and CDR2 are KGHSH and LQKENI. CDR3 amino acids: CASSPRVPGASSNSPLHF.

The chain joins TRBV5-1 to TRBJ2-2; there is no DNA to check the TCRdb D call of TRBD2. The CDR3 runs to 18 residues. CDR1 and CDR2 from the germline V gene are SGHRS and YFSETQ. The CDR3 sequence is CASSAPGLAPSNTGELFF.

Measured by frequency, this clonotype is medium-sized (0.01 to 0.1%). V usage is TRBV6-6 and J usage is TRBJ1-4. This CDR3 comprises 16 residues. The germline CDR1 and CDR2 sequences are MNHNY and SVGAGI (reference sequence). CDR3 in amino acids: CASSQVGYSTNEKLFF.

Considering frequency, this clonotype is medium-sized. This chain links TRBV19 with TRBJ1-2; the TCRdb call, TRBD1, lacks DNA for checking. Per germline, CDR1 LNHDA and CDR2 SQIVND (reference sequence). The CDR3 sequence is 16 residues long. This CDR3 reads CASSTTGTGIERGYTF.

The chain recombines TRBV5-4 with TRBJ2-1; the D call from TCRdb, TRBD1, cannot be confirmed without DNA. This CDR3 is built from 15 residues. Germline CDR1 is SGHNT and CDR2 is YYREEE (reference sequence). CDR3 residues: CASSLGQGSYNEQFF.

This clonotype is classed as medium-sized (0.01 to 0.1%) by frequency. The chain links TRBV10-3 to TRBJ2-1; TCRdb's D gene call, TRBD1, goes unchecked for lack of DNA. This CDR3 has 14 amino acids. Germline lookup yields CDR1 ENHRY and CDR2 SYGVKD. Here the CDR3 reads CAISGPSSYNEQFF.

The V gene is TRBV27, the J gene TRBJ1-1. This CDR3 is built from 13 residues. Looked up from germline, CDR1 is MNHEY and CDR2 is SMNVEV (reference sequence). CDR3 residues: CASSFSKNTEAFF.

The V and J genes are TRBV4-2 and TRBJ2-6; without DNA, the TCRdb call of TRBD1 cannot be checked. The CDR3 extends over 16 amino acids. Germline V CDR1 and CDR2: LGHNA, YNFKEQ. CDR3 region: CASSQGQGLEANVLTF.